This T cell receptor (beta chain) was retrieved from a study of T-cell memory formation after mild COVID-19. The germline CDR1 and CDR2 sequences are MNHEY and SMNVEV (reference sequence). The V gene lost 6 bases and the J gene lost 5 bases, with 16 bases spanning the gap. The CDR3 totals 14 residues. MiXCR was run by TCRdb on the 5' RACE reads, yielding one entry per CDR3 protein. The table includes about 130,000 distinct CDR3 sequences, approximately 15% detected once. The V and J genes are TRBV27 and TRBJ2-5; D possibly corresponds to TRBD2 (5 bases). The TCR was taken from an adult woman who had mild COVID-19 (a few samples of this study predate the infection). Cell type and time point are not known. Material: PBMCs or a T cell subset sorted from them (not recorded which). CDR3 DNA: TGTGCCAGCAGCCCCCGAGGGCCTTGGGAGACCCAGTACTTC. It yields the protein CASSPRGPWETQYF.